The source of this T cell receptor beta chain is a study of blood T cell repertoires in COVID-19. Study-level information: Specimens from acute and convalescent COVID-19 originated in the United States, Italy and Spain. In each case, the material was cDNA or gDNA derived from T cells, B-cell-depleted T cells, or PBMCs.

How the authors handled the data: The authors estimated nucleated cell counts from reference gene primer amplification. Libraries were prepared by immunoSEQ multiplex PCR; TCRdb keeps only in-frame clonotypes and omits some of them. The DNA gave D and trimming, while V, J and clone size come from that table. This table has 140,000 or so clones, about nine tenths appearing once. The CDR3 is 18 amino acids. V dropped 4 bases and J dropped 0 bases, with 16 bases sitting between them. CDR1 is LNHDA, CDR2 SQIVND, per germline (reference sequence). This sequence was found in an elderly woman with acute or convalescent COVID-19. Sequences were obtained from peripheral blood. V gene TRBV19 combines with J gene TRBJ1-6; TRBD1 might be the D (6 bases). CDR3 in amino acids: CASSKRTARSSYNSPLHF. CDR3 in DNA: TGTGCCAGTAGTAAACGGACAGCCAGGAGCTCCTATAATTCACCCCTCCACTTT.